The present entry profiles one T cell receptor (beta chain) with its context. Its target is unknown. For each CDR3 protein, TCRdb gives one entry from its re-call of the 5' RACE reads, without DNA. Recorded for this sample: 350,000 to 400,000 distinct CDR3 sequences. These data are taken from a study of T cells expressing NK-cell markers. General study results and limits: Dominant NKG2C+ clonotypes were found to form roughly 1.0-7.0% of CD8+ T cells in six donors. Once again these clonotypes came out on top in the CD3+CD56-NKG2C+ fraction of a few donors.

The sequence derives from a woman aged 50 to 60 in good health. The sequencing sample was made of blood T cells: a sorted CD56 or NKG2C T cell subset, CD4+ or CD8+ T cells, or bulk PBMC T cells (not recorded which).

The CDR3 sequence is CASSLGAGANGELFF. This rearrangement joins TRBV12-3 or TRBV12-4 to TRBJ2-2; checking the TCRdb D call of TRBD1 is not possible without DNA. The CDR3 is 15 amino acids.